The 15 T cell receptor beta chains listed next were all sequenced from one sample in a study of cytomegalovirus exposure and HLA in healthy donors (dated by TCRdb to about 2017). The library came from the immunoSEQ multiplex PCR assay. For the multiplex PCR, a mixture combining 60 forward primers for TCR Vbeta segments and 13 reverse primers for TCR Jbeta segments was used. Sourced from immuneACCESS, this table was stored by TCRdb with only in-frame sequences that have V and J called. A share of the clones is absent; for the studies checked, an unresolved V gene accounts for under half, and the remainder has no known explanation. The table for this sample lists approximately 140,000 clones; 82% of them were counted only once. Jointly, the top ten make up 1.9% of the sample. The source material was PBMCs. Receptor source: a woman between 40 and 55 years old in good health and CMV-seronegative.

The V call is TRBV4-1, the J call TRBJ2-1, with TRBD2 identical over 8 bases. The length of the CDR3 is 15 residues. Germline CDR1 reads MGHRA; CDR2 reads YSYEKL. V lost 7 bases to trimming and J lost 7 bases; unmatched junction nucleotides: 12. DNA for the CDR3: TGCGCCAGCACCCCCTCGGCGGGAGGCCCTAATGAGCAGTTCTTC. Amino acids: CASTPSAGGPNEQFF.

The chain joins TRBV9 to TRBJ1-1, with D maybe TRBD1 (5 bases). V lost 3 bases and J 1 base, leaving 7 bases between the germline ends. This CDR3 is built from 13 residues. CDR1 is SGDLS and CDR2 is YYNGEE in the germline V gene. CDR3 sequence (DNA): TGTGCCAGCAGCGCGGGGGAGAACACTGAAGCTTTCTTT. Translation gives CASSAGENTEAFF.

This clone was observed a few times. The rearrangement joins TRBV18 to TRBJ1-1, with D possibly TRBD1 on 6 matching bases. The V gene lost 6 bases and the J gene lost 1 base, with 12 bases spanning the gap. The V gene's germline CDR1 is KGHSH and CDR2 LQKENI. This CDR3 has 14 amino acids. The CDR3 nucleotides are TGTGCCAGCTCCCCGGGACAACGGAACACTGAAGCTTTCTTT. It is translated as CASSPGQRNTEAFF.

CDR3 bases: TGTGCCAGCAGCTTAATAGAGAACACCGGGGAGCTGTTTTTT. Translated, it gives CASSLIENTGELFF. The chain combines TRBV5-4 with TRBJ2-2; no firm D call. Germline lookup yields CDR1 SGHNT and CDR2 YYREEE (reference sequence). V was cut by 2 bases and J by 1 base, with 6 bases left in between. This CDR3 comprises 14 residues.

This clone showed up just a few times. This chain links TRBV6-1 with TRBJ2-1; 7 bases are shared with TRBD2. Germline V gene data show CDR1 as MNHNS and CDR2 as SASEGT. V trimming: 7 bases; J trimming: 5 bases; junction bases outside the gene matches: 11. CDR3 size: 15 residues. Here the CDR3 reads CASTVGGSLNNEQFF. As DNA, the CDR3 is TGTGCCAGCACGGTCGGCGGGAGCTTGAACAATGAGCAGTTCTTC.

This clone has just a few counts. The chain joins TRBV14 to TRBJ2-7; 11 positions agree with TRBD2. Per the germline V gene, CDR1 is SGHDN and CDR2 is FVKESK. The CDR3 extends over 13 amino acids. The J segment lost 9 bases and the V segment lost 6 bases, leaving 7 bases of the junction unmatched. The CDR3 DNA is TGTGCCAGCAGTCAGGGACTAGCGGTCGGGCAGTACTTC. Translation: CASSQGLAVGQYF. The variable domain in full, completed from reference TRBV14 and TRBJ2-7, reads EAGVTQFPSHSVIEKGQTVTLRCDPISGHDNLYWYRRVMGKEIKFLLHFVKESKQDESGMPNNRFLAERTGGTYSTLKVQPAELEDSGVYFCASSQGLAVGQYFGPGTRLTVT.

The V call is TRBV29-1, the J call TRBJ2-1; 11 bases fit TRBD2. V dropped 5 bases and J dropped 2; count of bases not matched to a gene: 5. This CDR3 contains 15 residues. The germline gives CDR1 SQVTM, CDR2 ANQGSEA. CDR3 loop: CSVPRLAGPYNEQFF. The CDR3 region has the DNA TGCAGCGTTCCTAGACTAGCGGGGCCCTACAATGAGCAGTTCTTC.

This clone was recorded a few times. The chain carries TRBV29-1 and TRBJ2-1, with D possibly being TRBD2 (6 bases). The CDR3 loop spans 17 amino acids. The germline CDR1 and CDR2 sequences are SQVTM and ANQGSEA. Trimming shortened V by 5 bases and J by 8 bases, and 28 bases separated the two germline ends. The CDR3 is CSVLRGSWTGDPDEQFF. The CDR3 region has the DNA TGCAGCGTTCTCCGAGGGTCATGGACGGGAGACCCAGATGAGCAGTTCTTC.

CDR3 amino acids: CASSIAGGSDEQYF. In DNA, the CDR3 is TGCGCCAGCAGCATCGCAGGGGGAAGCGACGAGCAGTACTTC. The chain carries TRBV5-1 and TRBJ2-7, with 7 bases lining up with TRBD1. The CDR3 has 14 amino acids. Trimming cost V 4 bases and J 5 bases; bases outside gene matches: 9. The germline gives CDR1 SGHRS, CDR2 YFSETQ.

This chain joins TRBV5-1 and TRBJ1-2, with a weak D call TRBD1 (6 bases). CDR1 is SGHRS, CDR2 YFSETQ, per germline. The CDR3 is 14 amino acids. Trimming took 7 bases from V and 4 from J, leaving 17 bases between them. The CDR3 DNA follows: TGCGCCAGCCAGACAGGCCCCGCGAGCTATGGCTACACCTTC. Translation: CASQTGPASYGYTF.

This clone was detected once. The chain links TRBV6-6 to TRBJ1-5, with D possibly matching TRBD1 (6 bases). Between the trimmed V and J ends, which lost 5 bases and 7 bases, there was a span of 15 bases. This CDR3 has 14 amino acids. Germline CDR1 reads MNHNY; CDR2 reads SVGAGI (reference sequence). The CDR3: CASSVTPQGQPQHF. The CDR3 DNA sequence: TGTGCCAGCAGTGTCACCCCCCAGGGGCAGCCCCAGCATTTT.

The rearrangement links TRBV28 to TRBJ1-2; 9 positions match TRBD1. Germline assignment: CDR1 MDHEN and CDR2 SYDVKM. With V trimmed by 8 bases and J by 2 bases, 9 bases remained unmatched. The CDR3 length is 15 residues. The CDR3 DNA reads TGTGCCAGCGGAAGGGGGACAGGGCTCAACTATGGCTACACCTTC. This translates into CASGRGTGLNYGYTF.

The chain couples TRBV6-5 to TRBJ2-7, with TRBD2 as a possible D gene (6 bases). CDR1 and CDR2 (germline): MNHEY, SVGAGI. The CDR3 length is 14 residues. V was clipped by 7 bases and J by 7 bases, with 20 bases between them. In DNA, the CDR3 is TGTGCCAGCACACCCCCGGGAGTATCGGGGGAGCAGTACTTC. It codes for CASTPPGVSGEQYF.

This rearrangement joins TRBV10-3 to TRBJ2-1, with 10 bases matching TRBD2. Germline V lookup: CDR1 ENHRY, CDR2 SYGVKD. CDR3 length: 19 residues. Losses at the gene ends were 3 bases for V and 7 bases for J; bases not matched to a gene: 18. The CDR3 nucleotides are TGTGCCATCAGTGAATCCCCTCCTAGCGGGAGTAACTGGGGGAATGAGCAGTTCTTC. Translated, it gives CAISESPPSGSNWGNEQFF.

V usage is TRBV7-3 and J usage is TRBJ2-5; 9 bases are a match to TRBD2. With V trimmed by 4 bases and J by 3 bases, 9 bases remained unmatched. The CDR3 contains 16 residues. Germline V gene data show CDR1 as SGHTA and CDR2 as FQGTGA. This chain's CDR3 is CASSSIRASGKETQYF. CDR3 sequence (DNA): TGTGCCAGCAGCTCGATTAGGGCTAGCGGGAAAGAGACCCAGTACTTC.